The 30 T cell receptor beta chains below were found in one sample sequenced in a study of OX40 agonist ivuxolimab in advanced cancers. Produced via immunoSEQ multiplex PCR; TCRdb's table is partial and in-frame only. The data show tens of thousands of clones, around 87% seen once. Source: CD4+ or CD8+ T cells sorted from blood, taken in a trial of the OX40 agonist ivuxolimab. These receptors were taken from an adult with an advanced solid tumor such as melanoma, head and neck, liver or kidney cancer.

The chain couples TRBV11-1 to TRBJ2-1, with 7 bases lining up with TRBD1. CDR3 size: 15 residues. Germline V gene sequence: CDR1 SGHAT, CDR2 FQDESV (reference sequence). The junction had 5 bases not matched to a gene; V was cut back by 2 bases and J by 4 bases. Here the CDR3 reads CASSLSAGGYNEQFF. Written as DNA, the CDR3 is TGTGCCAGCAGCTTATCGGCAGGGGGATACAATGAGCAGTTCTTC.

This chain uses TRBV5-4 with TRBJ1-4; D is perhaps TRBD1 (5 bases). The V end lost 1 base, the J end lost 5 bases, and 9 bases lay between the germline ends. Germline CDR1 and CDR2: SGHNT and YYREEE (reference sequence). This CDR3 comprises 14 residues. The DNA of the CDR3 is TGTGCCAGCAGCTTGCCAGGGAGAAATGAAAAACTGTTTTTT. It specifies CASSLPGRNEKLFF.

This chain connects TRBV4-1 to TRBJ1-5; the D gene is possibly TRBD1 (5 bases). Germline V CDR1 and CDR2: MGHRA, YSYEKL. Trimming stripped 2 bases from V and 4 bases from J, with 15 bases between. The CDR3 length is 16 residues. The CDR3 protein is CASSQYGQGGNQPQHF. The CDR3, as DNA: TGCGCCAGCAGCCAATATGGGCAGGGAGGGAATCAGCCCCAGCATTTT.

The V call is TRBV7-2, the J call TRBJ2-1; 7 bases are shared with TRBD1. This CDR3 contains 14 residues. Germline CDR1 and CDR2: SGHTA and FQGNSA. With V trimmed by 4 bases and J by 6 bases, 6 bases remained unmatched. The CDR3 is CASSSGTAFNEQFF. For the CDR3, the DNA is TGTGCCAGCAGCTCCGGGACAGCCTTCAATGAGCAGTTCTTC.

V gene TRBV7-2 combines with J gene TRBJ2-5; 7 bases agree with TRBD1. This CDR3 is built from 13 residues. Trimming took 9 bases from V and 0 from J; bases not matched to a gene: 4. Germline loops: CDR1 SGHTA, CDR2 FQGNSA. This CDR3 reads CASLDRDQETQYF. In DNA form, the CDR3 reads TGTGCCAGTTTAGACAGGGACCAAGAGACCCAGTACTTC. Based on the CDR3 plus reference TRBV7-2 and TRBJ2-5, the full variable domain is GAGVSQSPSNKVTEKGKDVELRCDPISGHTALYWYRQSLGQGLEFLIYFQGNSAPDKSGLPSDRFSAERTGGSVSTLTIQRTQQEDSAVYLCASLDRDQETQYFGPGTRLLVL.

The chain uses TRBV25-1 and TRBJ1-2; D might be TRBD1 (5 bases). This CDR3 has 12 residues. The V gene lost 3 bases and the J gene lost 5 bases, with 7 bases spanning the gap. CDR1 and CDR2 from the germline V gene are MGHDK and SYGVNS. Here the CDR3 reads CASSEPGYGYTF. The CDR3 DNA sequence: TGTGCCAGCAGTGAGCCAGGGTATGGCTACACCTTC.

This sequence joins TRBV18 and TRBJ2-1, with TRBD2 as a possible D gene (6 bases). From germline, CDR1 is KGHSH and CDR2 LQKENI. The V gene lost 1 base and the J gene lost 2 bases, with 9 bases spanning the gap. The CDR3 is 15 residues long. CDR3: CASSPLADAYNEQFF. The CDR3 DNA reads as TGTGCCAGCTCACCACTAGCGGACGCCTACAATGAGCAGTTCTTC.

The V gene is TRBV5-1, the J gene TRBJ2-1; a possible D gene is TRBD2 (5 bases). The CDR3 contains 14 residues. Germline V gene lookup returns CDR1 SGHRS and CDR2 YFSETQ. V lost 0 bases and J lost 7, with 11 bases in between. The CDR3 region has the DNA TGCGCCAGCAGCTTGGCGCTAGCTGTTAATGAGCAGTTCTTC. This translates into CASSLALAVNEQFF.

This clone was recorded a few times. The V gene is TRBV7-2, the J gene TRBJ2-2; 8 bases are shared with TRBD2. The germline gives CDR1 SGHTA, CDR2 FQGNSA. The CDR3 contains 16 residues. V shed 3 bases and J 7 bases; nucleotides not matched to a gene: 10. CDR3 in amino acids: CASSLGTSRRGGELFF. CDR3 bases: TGTGCCAGCAGCTTGGGGACTAGTCGGCGAGGCGGGGAGCTGTTTTTT.

The rearrangement uses TRBV18 and TRBJ2-3; D gene unclear. Trimming cost V 2 bases and J 0 bases, with 9 bases left between them. This CDR3 has 15 amino acids. Germline CDR1 reads KGHSH; CDR2 reads LQKENI. The CDR3 loop is CASSPVPSSTDTQYF. In nucleotides, the CDR3 is TGTGCCAGCTCACCAGTCCCTTCTAGCACAGATACGCAGTATTTT.

Turning to this clone: In the same sample, other DNA sequences code for this CDR3. The chain carries TRBV28 and TRBJ2-7, with no clear D. The CDR3 is 13 amino acids. Trimming shortened V by 3 bases and J by 1 base, and 7 bases separated the two germline ends. In germline, CDR1 is MDHEN, CDR2 SYDVKM. The CDR3 coding sequence is TGTGCCAGCAGTTTTGCAGGATCCTACGAGCAGTACTTC. It codes for CASSFAGSYEQYF.

The chain couples TRBV28 to TRBJ1-4; D remains unclear. Germline-derived CDR1 and CDR2 are MDHEN and SYDVKM. Between the trimmed V and J ends, which lost 6 bases and 4 bases, there was a span of 12 bases. The CDR3 is 14 residues long. The CDR3 spells CASSETPNNEKLFF. Here the CDR3 DNA reads TGTGCCAGCAGCGAGACACCGAATAATGAAAAACTGTTTTTT.

This chain links TRBV19 with TRBJ2-5; D is uncertain. V lost 5 bases and J lost 0, with 13 bases in between. CDR1 and CDR2 (germline): LNHDA, SQIVND (reference sequence). CDR3 length: 15 residues. The CDR3 protein is CASSSRAQYQETQYF. The CDR3 DNA reads TGTGCCAGTAGTTCCCGGGCGCAGTACCAAGAGACCCAGTACTTC.

The V gene is TRBV19, the J gene TRBJ2-1, with 10 bases fitting TRBD2. Germline V gene lookup returns CDR1 LNHDA and CDR2 SQIVND (reference sequence). With 8 bases clipped from V and 4 bases from J, the junction kept 8 bases outside the gene matches. The CDR3 spans 15 residues. The CDR3 bases are TGTGCCAGTTCTTCTAGCGGGAGAGGGTACAATGAGCAGTTCTTC. The encoded protein is CASSSSGRGYNEQFF.

The rearrangement uses TRBV7-9 and TRBJ2-3, with TRBD2 matching 10 bases. The CDR3 consists of 15 residues. After removal of 4 bases from V and 1 base from J, the junction contained 2 bases not matched to a gene. Germline lookup yields CDR1 SEHNR and CDR2 FQNEAQ (reference sequence). For the CDR3, the DNA is TGTGCCAGCAGCTCGGGGACTAGCGGCACAGATACGCAGTATTTT. It encodes CASSSGTSGTDTQYF.

This sequence joins TRBV28 and TRBJ1-1; D uncertain. The CDR3 is made up of 13 amino acids. Germline V gene sequence: CDR1 MDHEN, CDR2 SYDVKM. Trimming stripped 3 bases from V and 5 bases from J, with 10 bases between. The CDR3 DNA reads as TGTGCCAGCAGTTTTATGGCCAGGACTGAAGCTTTCTTT. Translating it yields CASSFMARTEAFF.

The CDR3 region is CASSSGQGWNEQFF. CDR3 in DNA: TGTGCCAGCAGCTCCGGACAGGGGTGGAATGAGCAGTTCTTC. V gene TRBV7-3 combines with J gene TRBJ2-1; 9 nucleotides match TRBD1. The CDR3 consists of 14 residues. CDR1 and CDR2 from the germline V gene are SGHTA and FQGTGA. Trimming cost V 4 bases and J 7 bases; bases outside gene matches: 5.

The chain has TRBV18 and TRBJ2-2; no clear D. Germline V gene data show CDR1 as KGHSH and CDR2 as LQKENI. Trimming stripped 6 bases from V and 1 base from J, with 9 bases between. The CDR3 is 14 amino acids. DNA of the CDR3: TGTGCCAGCTCCCTCACACAGAACACCGGGGAGCTGTTTTTT. This codes for CASSLTQNTGELFF.

The V call is TRBV5-1, the J call TRBJ2-1, with D possibly TRBD1 on 6 matching bases. In germline, CDR1 is SGHRS, CDR2 YFSETQ. The germline V and J ends were trimmed by 2 bases and 4 bases, with 16 bases remaining between them. The CDR3 totals 16 residues. The CDR3 loop is CASSFSGTKFYNEQFF. CDR3 coding DNA: TGCGCCAGCAGCTTCTCCGGGACAAAGTTTTACAATGAGCAGTTCTTC. Combining the CDR3 with reference TRBV5-1 and TRBJ2-1 gives the whole variable domain KAGVTQTPRYLIKTRGQQVTLSCSPISGHRSVSWYQQTPGQGLQFLFEYFSETQRNKGNFPGRFSGRQFSNSRSEMNVSTLELGDSALYLCASSFSGTKFYNEQFFGPGTRLTVL.

This clone was counted only a few times. The V gene is TRBV30, the J gene TRBJ2-1; D is unclear. Germline V gene lookup returns CDR1 GTSNPN and CDR2 SVGIG (reference sequence). V was shortened by 3 bases and J by 0 bases, with 12 bases between the two germline ends. The CDR3 totals 15 residues. CDR3: CAWSQSESSYNEQFF. CDR3 DNA sequence: TGTGCCTGGAGCCAGAGCGAGAGCTCCTACAATGAGCAGTTCTTC.

J is TRBJ2-3 and V is TRBV28; D is uncertain. The CDR3 is made up of 11 amino acids. V lost 3 bases and J lost 6, with 4 bases in between. CDR1 is MDHEN and CDR2 is SYDVKM in the germline V gene. The CDR3 reads CASSFRDTQYF. The DNA of the CDR3 is TGTGCCAGCAGTTTTCGGGATACGCAGTATTTT.

This chain joins TRBV7-3 and TRBJ1-1, with D uncertain. Trimming took off 1 base at V and 4 bases at J, with 10 bases between the two ends. CDR3 length: 14 residues. CDR1 is SGHTA, CDR2 FQGTGA, per germline. CDR3 protein: CASSLNPGLTEAFF. In DNA, the CDR3 is TGTGCCAGCAGCTTAAACCCAGGTCTCACTGAAGCTTTCTTT.

The chain joins TRBV6-6 to TRBJ2-3, with D possibly being TRBD2 (6 bases). From germline, CDR1 is MNHNY and CDR2 SVGAGI (reference sequence). CDR3 length: 14 amino acids. The germline V and J ends were trimmed by 0 bases and 4 bases, with 8 bases remaining between them. The CDR3 reads CASSYSSGADTQYF. In DNA form, the CDR3 reads TGTGCCAGCAGTTACTCTAGCGGAGCAGATACGCAGTATTTT.

This chain joins TRBV5-8 and TRBJ2-5; tentative D call: TRBD1 (5 bases). V shed 0 bases and J shed 1 base, with 16 bases lying between them. The CDR3 contains 17 residues. CDR1 and CDR2 from the germline V gene are SGHTS and YDEGEE. The CDR3 sequence: CASSLALRGPGQETQYF. The CDR3 coding sequence is TGTGCCAGCAGCTTGGCCTTAAGGGGTCCAGGCCAAGAGACCCAGTACTTC.

This chain uses TRBV11-1 with TRBJ2-2; D possibly corresponds to TRBD2 (5 bases). Trimming removed 2 bases at V and 6 bases at J, with 10 bases between. Germline CDR1 SGHAT, CDR2 FQDESV (reference sequence). The CDR3 has 14 residues. For the CDR3, the DNA is TGTGCCAGCAGCTTACACGAGGGATCCGGGGAGCTGTTTTTT. Translated: CASSLHEGSGELFF.

The chain is built from TRBV10-3 and TRBJ2-3; TRBD2 agrees at 10 bases. Germline values: CDR1 ENHRY, CDR2 SYGVKD. V lost 0 bases, J lost 7 bases, and 7 bases stayed unmatched. This CDR3 has 16 amino acids. For the CDR3, the DNA is TGTGCCATCAGTGAGTCGGCAGCGGGAGGGGAGCATACGCAGTATTTT. The encoded protein is CAISESAAGGEHTQYF.

The chain carries TRBV19 and TRBJ2-5, with D perhaps matching TRBD1 (6 bases). The J call may be faulty, since TRBJ2-7 better matches the DNA end. Germline V gene data show CDR1 as LNHDA and CDR2 as SQIVND (reference sequence). The CDR3 totals 15 residues. The DNA for the CDR3 is TGTGCCAGTAGTATCAATCAGGGGACCCTCTACGAGCAGTACTTC. Its translation: CASSINQGTLYEQYF.

The genes are TRBV6-5 and TRBJ2-5; possible D gene TRBD2, 8 bases. Germline CDR1 MNHEY, CDR2 SVGAGI. V lost 8 bases, J lost 5 bases, and 18 bases lay in between. This CDR3 has 14 residues. CDR3 nucleotides: TGTGCCAGCCGGATTCCGGGAGGGGGCGAGACCCAGTACTTC. It translates to CASRIPGGGETQYF.

The chain recombines TRBV28 with TRBJ2-2; TRBD1 is a possible D gene (6 bases). V was shortened by 5 bases and J by 1 base, with 11 bases between the two germline ends. The germline V gene has CDR1 MDHEN and CDR2 SYDVKM. The CDR3 has 15 amino acids. The CDR3 protein is CASSPGARNTGELFF. The CDR3, as DNA: TGTGCCAGCAGTCCAGGGGCTAGGAACACCGGGGAGCTGTTTTTT.

This clone was detected only a few times. The chain is built from TRBV9 and TRBJ1-1; 7 bases map to TRBD1. The CDR3 spans 14 residues. Germline V gene sequence: CDR1 SGDLS, CDR2 YYNGEE. The ends lost 4 bases at V and 5 bases at J; junction bases unmatched: 8. CDR3 protein: CASSLQTGRTEAFF. The CDR3 DNA sequence: TGTGCCAGCAGCCTCCAGACAGGGCGGACTGAAGCTTTCTTT. Variable domain in full (rest from reference TRBV9 and TRBJ1-1): DSGVTQTPKHLITATGQRVTLRCSPRSGDLSVYWYQQSLDQGLQFLIQYYNGEERAKGNILERFSAQQFPDLHSELNLSSLELGDSALYFCASSLQTGRTEAFFGQGTRLTVV.